This T cell receptor (beta chain) was sequenced in a study of molecular identifiers for immune sequencing clone quantification. As previously described, bulk TCR libraries were made using listed TCR primers. TCRdb reprocessed the PCR reads via MiXCR and lists one record per CDR3 protein. The table has a few hundred thousand distinct CDR3 sequences, about 21% seen once. Sorting was used to obtain naive CD8 T cells (CD8+CD4-CCR7+CD45RA+). CDR1 is GTSNPN, CDR2 SVGIG, per germline (reference sequence). The length of the CDR3 is 13 residues. V lost 2 bases and J lost 3, with 11 bases in between. Sequencing used naive CD8+ T cells from blood, with Jurkat cell RNA spiked in. Indicated subset: FACS-sorted CD8+CD4-CCR7+CD45RA+ naive T cells. The chain has TRBV30 and TRBJ2-7; D is tentatively TRBD1 or TRBD2 (5 bases each). The clonotype originates from a human donor in good health. Some libraries in this study had Jurkat cell RNA spiked in. The CDR3: CAWSFGAYYEQYF. DNA for the CDR3: TGTGCCTGGAGTTTCGGGGCTTACTACGAGCAGTACTTC. Combining the CDR3 with reference TRBV30 and TRBJ2-7 gives the whole variable domain SQTIHQWPATLVQPVGSPLSLECTVEGTSNPNLYWYRQAAGRGLQLLFYSVGIGQISSEVPQNLSASRPQDRQFILSSKKLLLSDSGFYLCAWSFGAYYEQYFGPGTRLTVT.